One and the same sample provided the 19 T cell receptor beta chains below, sequenced in a study of cytomegalovirus exposure and HLA in healthy donors. PCR amplification relied on 60 Vbeta primers (plus 13 Jbeta primers). This table comes from immunoSEQ multiplex PCR, and its TCRdb copy is limited to in-frame clones, with some not included. The top ten hold less than 2% of the sample, which has around 200,000 clones, just over 75% seen once. The source material was PBMCs. Receptors were obtained from a man aged 25 to 45 in good health and CMV-seronegative.

This chain links TRBV10-1 with TRBJ2-7, with TRBD1 identical over 7 bases. CDR1 WNHNN and CDR2 SYGVQD come from the germline V gene (reference sequence). After removal of 11 bases from V and 6 bases from J, the junction contained 13 bases not matched to a gene. This CDR3 has 13 amino acids. The CDR3 loop reads CAASMVPGGEQYF. In DNA, the CDR3 is TGCGCCGCCTCGATGGTCCCAGGGGGCGAGCAGTACTTC.

The chain joins TRBV19 to TRBJ2-5; TRBD1 matches at 8 bases. Germline CDR1 and CDR2: LNHDA and SQIVND (reference sequence). The CDR3 covers 16 residues. V lost 3 bases to trimming and J lost 0 bases; unmatched junction nucleotides: 6. The CDR3 spells CASSIGQGPYQETQYF. CDR3 in DNA: TGTGCCAGTAGTATTGGACAGGGCCCGTACCAAGAGACCCAGTACTTC.

This clone was detected only a few times. The chain has TRBV18 and TRBJ2-7, with D uncertain. This CDR3 is built from 14 residues. The germline CDR1 and CDR2 sequences are KGHSH and LQKENI. Trimming shortened V by 2 bases and J by 0 bases, and 8 bases separated the two germline ends. DNA for the CDR3: TGTGCCAGCTCACCATCGGAGTTCTCCTACGAGCAGTACTTC. It encodes CASSPSEFSYEQYF.

The chain joins TRBV7-9 to TRBJ2-1, with D possibly TRBD1 on 6 matching bases. The germline V gene encodes CDR1 SEHNR and CDR2 FQNEAQ (reference sequence). V gave up 5 bases and J gave up 5 bases, with 19 bases separating them. There are 16 residues in the CDR3. Here the CDR3 DNA reads TGTGCCAGCAGCCCACCCACTGGGACAAAGGACAATGAGCAGTTCTTC. Amino acids: CASSPPTGTKDNEQFF.

The rearrangement joins TRBV11-3 to TRBJ2-1; the match to TRBD2 covers 9 bases. CDR1 is SGHNT, CDR2 YENEEA, per germline. V was clipped by 2 bases and J by 6 bases; unmatched bases: 8. This CDR3 contains 16 residues. The CDR3 sequence is CASSLFGGRAPNEQFF. The DNA of the CDR3 is TGTGCCAGCAGCTTATTTGGCGGGAGGGCCCCCAATGAGCAGTTCTTC.

CDR3 sequence: CASSFSGASTEAFF. The CDR3 DNA reads TGTGCCAGCAGCTTCTCAGGGGCGAGCACTGAAGCTTTCTTT. The chain couples TRBV13 to TRBJ1-1, with D possibly TRBD1 on 6 matching bases. V lost 3 bases to trimming and J lost 4 bases, with 12 bases between them. CDR1 and CDR2 (germline): PRHDT, FYEKMQ (reference sequence). The CDR3 spans 14 residues.

The chain combines TRBV7-3 with TRBJ2-5; TRBD1 aligns across 7 bases. J was trimmed by 2 bases and V by 5 bases; bases with no gene match: 5. CDR1 and CDR2 (germline): SGHTA, FQGTGA. CDR3 length: 14 residues. CDR3 in amino acids: CASSPGQRQETQYF. The CDR3 nucleotides read TGTGCCAGCAGCCCGGGACAGAGACAAGAGACCCAGTACTTC.

The chain employs TRBV19 and TRBJ1-5, with TRBD1 matching 9 bases. With V trimmed by 6 bases and J by 5 bases, 8 bases remained unmatched. The CDR3 length is 15 residues. In germline, CDR1 is LNHDA, CDR2 SQIVND (reference sequence). In DNA, the CDR3 is TGTGCCAGTAGCCCGACAGGGGGGCGTTATCAGCCCCAGCATTTT. Protein product: CASSPTGGRYQPQHF. Together with reference TRBV19 and TRBJ1-5, the CDR3 gives the full variable domain: DGGITQSPKYLFRKEGQNVTLSCEQNLNHDAMYWYRQDPGQGLRLIYYSQIVNDFQKGDIAEGYSVSREKKESFPLTVTSAQKNPTAFYLCASSPTGGRYQPQHFGDGTRLSIL.

V and J are TRBV7-6 and TRBJ2-7, with D possibly TRBD1 on 6 matching bases. Trimming left V 3 bases short and J 4 bases short, with 7 bases between. CDR3 size: 12 residues. Germline CDR1 reads SGHVS; CDR2 reads FNYEAQ. The CDR3 sequence: CASSFGQYEQYF. In DNA form, the CDR3 reads TGTGCCAGCAGCTTTGGACAGTACGAGCAGTACTTC.

The chain joins TRBV5-5 to TRBJ2-7; 8 bases agree with TRBD2. The CDR3 is 15 amino acids. Germline V gives CDR1 SGHKS, CDR2 YYEKEE (reference sequence). Trimming took 3 bases from V and 1 from J; bases not matched to a gene: 6. CDR3 amino acids: CASSSQAGVSYEQYF. In nucleotides, the CDR3 is TGTGCCAGCAGCTCACAAGCGGGGGTGTCCTACGAGCAGTACTTC.

A single count supports this clone. Compared with germline, one end of the junction differs, possibly owing to a read error. V gene TRBV4-1 combines with J gene TRBJ2-1; the D gene is possibly TRBD2 (5 bases). This CDR3 is built from 15 residues. CDR1 and CDR2 (germline): MGHRA, YSYEKL. CDR3 in amino acids: CASSQVSASPNEQFF. The CDR3 DNA reads as TGTGCCAGCAGCCAAGTTTCGGCTAGCCCCAATGAGCAGTTCTTC.

The J gene is TRBJ1-1, the V gene TRBV27; D is ambiguous. V lost 4 bases and J lost 6, with 6 bases in between. Germline V gene data show CDR1 as MNHEY and CDR2 as SMNVEV (reference sequence). The CDR3 extends over 11 amino acids. Here the CDR3 DNA reads TGTGCCAGCAGTTCTCGTTCTGAAGCTTTCTTT. It yields the protein CASSSRSEAFF.

V usage is TRBV9 and J usage is TRBJ2-1, with TRBD2 matching over 7 bases. V shed 3 bases, J shed 4 bases, and the junction held 10 bases outside the gene matches. Germline CDR1 is SGDLS and CDR2 is YYNGEE. This CDR3 comprises 16 residues. This CDR3 is CASSAGLGGSYNEQFF. The CDR3, as DNA: TGTGCCAGCAGCGCCGGACTAGGCGGCTCGTACAATGAGCAGTTCTTC.

The chain carries TRBV27 and TRBJ1-2; D remains ambiguous. The CDR3 totals 12 residues. V was pared by 4 bases and J by 5 bases, with 8 bases between. Germline assignment: CDR1 MNHEY and CDR2 SMNVEV (reference sequence). CDR3 loop: CASSSLGYGYTF. The DNA of the CDR3 is TGTGCCAGCAGTTCTCTCGGTTATGGCTACACCTTC.

The chain combines TRBV28 with TRBJ1-4, with D uncertain. Between the trimmed V and J ends, which lost 8 bases and 8 bases, there was a span of 18 bases. This CDR3 region has 14 residues. CDR1 is MDHEN, CDR2 SYDVKM, per germline. DNA of the CDR3: TGTGCCAGCCTCAACAGAGGGCTGGAAGAAAAACTGTTTTTT. Translated: CASLNRGLEEKLFF.

This chain joins TRBV9 and TRBJ1-3; 9 bases are a match to TRBD1. Germline lookup yields CDR1 SGDLS and CDR2 YYNGEE. Unmatched junction bases numbered 9, after V lost 0 bases and J lost 8 bases. The CDR3 is made up of 16 amino acids. The CDR3 region has the DNA TGTGCCAGCAGCGTAGAACTGGGACAGGGAGGAGACACCATATATTTT. Translating it yields CASSVELGQGGDTIYF.

This clone was picked up one time. This chain joins TRBV6-6 and TRBJ1-5; weak D call: TRBD1 (5 bases). V was shortened by 6 bases and J by 0 bases, with 15 bases between the two germline ends. Germline CDR1 MNHNY, CDR2 SVGAGI (reference sequence). The CDR3 spans 16 residues. CDR3 coding DNA: TGTGCCAGCAGCTCGGGGGGGGGTTATAGCAATCAGCCCCAGCATTTT. Protein sequence: CASSSGGGYSNQPQHF.

The chain uses TRBV29-1 and TRBJ2-1, with 7 bases fitting TRBD2. The CDR3 spans 12 residues. Germline CDR1 is SQVTM and CDR2 is ANQGSEA. The ends lost 7 bases at V and 0 bases at J; junction bases unmatched: 0. CDR3 region: CSGTSSYNEQFF. Here the CDR3 DNA reads TGCAGCGGGACTAGCTCCTACAATGAGCAGTTCTTC.

The table lists this clone with a few counts. The chain carries TRBV21-1 and TRBJ2-2; the tabulated D call, TRBD2, remains unverified against the DNA. TRBV21-1 is an annotated pseudogene. The length of the CDR3 is 14 residues. For the CDR3, the DNA is TGTGCCAGCAGCATGTCTACCGAGCTCGGGGAGCTGTTTTTT. This gives the protein CASSMSTELGELFF.